This T cell receptor beta chain is from a study of cytomegalovirus exposure and HLA in healthy donors. The length of the CDR3 is 15 residues. The V and J ends lost 5 bases and 8 bases respectively, with 18 bases between them. CDR1 LNHDA and CDR2 SQIVND come from the germline V gene (reference sequence). On this clone: What it binds is not known.

It was with 60 Vbeta and 13 Jbeta primers that the PCR ran. In the original analysis: A follow-up analysis tallied 60 million to 85 million unique TCR beta chains, about 11 million shared. Sequencing was performed with immunoSEQ multiplex PCR; in TCRdb, only in-frame clones are kept and a portion is missing. That table gives V, J and clone size, and the DNA gave D and trimming. The sample has 200,000 or so clones, 75% to 80% seen once. Whole-study findings and limits: For most TCR sequences rarity was the rule, although some public TCRs occurred in many donors.

This receptor was identified in a woman aged 25 to 39 in good health and CMV-seropositive. The specimen sequenced was PBMCs. The chain links TRBV19 to TRBJ1-4; the D is unclear. The CDR3 region has the DNA TGTGCCAGTAGTCATACGTCGTCAGGCGGGGAAAAACTGTTTTTT. As protein: CASSHTSSGGEKLFF.